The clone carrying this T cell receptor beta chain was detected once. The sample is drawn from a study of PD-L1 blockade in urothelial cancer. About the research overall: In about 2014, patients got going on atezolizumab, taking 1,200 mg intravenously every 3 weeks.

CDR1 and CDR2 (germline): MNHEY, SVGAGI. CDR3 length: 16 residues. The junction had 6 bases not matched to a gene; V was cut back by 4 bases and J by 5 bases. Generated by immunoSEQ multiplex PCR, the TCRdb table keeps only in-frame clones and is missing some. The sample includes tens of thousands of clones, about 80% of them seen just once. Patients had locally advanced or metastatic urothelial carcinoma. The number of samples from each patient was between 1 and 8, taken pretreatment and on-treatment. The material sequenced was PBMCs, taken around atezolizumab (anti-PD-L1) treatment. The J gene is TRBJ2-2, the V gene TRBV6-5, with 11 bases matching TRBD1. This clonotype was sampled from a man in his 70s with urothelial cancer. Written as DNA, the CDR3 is TGTGCCAGCAGTTCCGGGACAGGGGGTAGGACCGGGGAGCTGTTTTTT. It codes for CASSSGTGGRTGELFF.